What follows is one TCR beta chain and its context. The specificity of this receptor is unknown. The record has no base qualities; no much larger clone is one base away. Blood RNA was extracted from unsorted whole blood with TRIzol reagent; germline DNA came from the DNeasy Blood & Tissue kit. Patients had chronic HBV infection and were treatment-naive at sampling. Around 4 milliliters of peripheral blood were collected into K2EDTA tubes before surgery. Using a constant-region primer and ProtoScript II reverse transcriptase, TCRbeta-specific cDNA was reverse-transcribed from about 460 ng total RNA. Construction of the TCRbeta libraries relied on three nested rounds of multiplex PCR, following a slightly modified ARM-PCR procedure. Multiplex TRBV1-TRBV30 forward primers and a Cbeta reverse primer were used in the first two PCR rounds, each of which was run for approximately 10 cycles. Sample barcodes and Illumina adapters were added in a final 25-cycle PCR using Deep VentR polymerase. Before sequencing, amplicons of 200-500 bp were purified from gel using a QIAquick gel extraction kit. The TCRbeta amplicons were sequenced with 250-bp paired-end reads on an Illumina HiSeq 2500. Concerning the study's data processing: Quality trimming of reads was performed with Trimmomatic v0.33, and paired reads were merged with FLASH v1.2.11 so that full CDR3 sequences could be recovered. MiGEC v1.2.1b assigned V, D and J germline segments to the rearranged TCRbeta sequences. Clonotype statistics and Shannon-Wiener diversity indices were calculated with VDJtools v1.0.0. To cut down on sampling bias, every analysis after diversity analysis relied on just the 250 most abundant clonotypes from each sample. In TCRdb, the public reads were trimmed at Q25 with fastp and aligned with MiXCR, with productive beta chains retained. Each CDR3 protein appears once, grouped with its most common genes and DNA. What appears here as the V and J calls and clone size reflects TCRdb's work, not the paper's. Present in this sample are about 310,000 distinct CDR3 sequences, approximately 60% of which were seen just once. The leading ten clones occupy roughly 9% of the sample.

These data originate in a study of tumor-infiltrating lymphocytes in primary liver carcinoma (dated by TCRdb to about 2017). Regarding the study in general: Roughly five patients with histopathologically diagnosed primary liver carcinoma underwent surgical resection in China between November 2015 and March 2016. The five patients, three men and two women aged 30 to 69 years, had hepatocellular carcinoma (four) or combined HCC and intrahepatic cholangiocarcinoma (one). Tumors of the five patients were stage T1-T3 N0M0 with maximum diameters of about 4.2 to 10 cm. Roughly 3.65 to 8 million productive TCRbeta reads were obtained per sample, and no significant difference in read depth was found between tissue types. Across five regions of each liver tumor, along with adjacent normal tissue and blood, the study brought together TCRbeta repertoire sequencing, expression microarrays and whole-exome sequencing. A total of 35 specimens from 5 patients went through TCRbeta repertoire sequencing, namely 25 tumor regions, 5 adjacent noncancerous liver tissues and 5 peripheral blood samples. Reproducibility between technical replicate repertoires was high, with correlation coefficients above 0.95 and mean shared-clone rates around 0.88.

The research as a whole found: Repertoire overlap was higher between tumor regions (mean around 36%) than tumor-adjacent (approximately 17%) or tumor-blood (14%) pairs, consistent with antigen-driven expansion. Compared with blood, tumors had a significantly larger share of the repertoire taken up by the top 250 clones (p = 0.039). With just four or five patients in the study, the authors point out that the findings should be validated in a larger study. Only the TCR beta chain was sequenced, which likely underestimates true repertoire diversity because unpaired alpha chains were not captured. Since the samples were bulk and unsorted, there was no way to compare CD4+ and CD8+ T cell repertoires.

V trim: 5 bases; J trim: 6 bases; unmatched bases: 8. Taken from cysteine to phenylalanine, the CDR3 has 16 residues. The retained sequence is limited to the CDR3, 48 bases, with the frame set at the first base. CDR1 and CDR2, per the germline V gene, are SGHTA and FQGTGA. Sequencing was performed on peripheral blood. This TCR was sampled from a middle-aged man with primary liver carcinoma and hepatitis B virus infection. The V and J genes are TRBV7-3 and TRBJ2-2; 11 junctional bases match TRBD2. The nucleotides are TGTGCCAGCAGCCCTACTAGCGGGAGTGGCGCCGGGGAGCTGTTTTTT. Its coded protein is CASSPTSGSGAGELFF.